The 20 T cell receptor beta chains below all came from one sample that was sequenced in a study of blood T cell repertoires in COVID-19. TCRdb's table, derived via immunoSEQ multiplex PCR, lists solely in-frame clones and lacks some. The sample includes roughly 250,000 clones, 80% to 95% seen only once; the top ten take about 0.8%. The sample taken for sequencing was peripheral blood. The receptors derive from a man aged 30 to 45 with COVID-19, enrolled during active disease.

As concerns this clone: The sample contains more than one DNA sequence encoding this CDR3. The rearrangement uses TRBV27 and TRBJ1-1; D unclear. CDR1 MNHEY and CDR2 SMNVEV come from the germline V gene (reference sequence). The CDR3 totals 13 residues. The V end lost 3 bases, the J end lost 1 base, and 6 bases lay between the germline ends. The CDR3, as DNA: TGTGCCAGCAGTTTGCGAGAGAACACTGAAGCTTTCTTT. Its protein is CASSLRENTEAFF.

The rearrangement uses TRBV12-5 and TRBJ1-1; D is unclear. CDR1 LGHNT and CDR2 FRNRAP come from the germline V gene. Trimming took 3 bases from V and 10 from J, leaving 18 bases between them. The length of the CDR3 is 14 residues. The CDR3 protein is CASGFTAGSLAAFF. As DNA, the CDR3 is TGTGCTAGTGGTTTCACAGCAGGCTCGCTCGCAGCTTTCTTT. Complete variable domain (other parts from reference TRBV12-5 and TRBJ1-1): DARVTQTPRHKVTEMGQEVTMRCQPILGHNTVFWYRQTMMQGLELLAYFRNRAPLDDSGMPKDRFSAEMPDATLATLKIQPSEPRDSAVYFCASGFTAGSLAAFFGQGTRLTVV.

The chain has TRBV10-3 and TRBJ2-1; 8 positions agree with TRBD2. Germline V CDR1 and CDR2: ENHRY, SYGVKD. This CDR3 is built from 17 residues. The trim removed 2 bases at V and 0 bases at J, leaving 6 bases unmatched. DNA of the CDR3: TGTGCCATCAGTGAGGGACTAGCCTCGGACTCCTACAATGAGCAGTTCTTC. It is translated as CAISEGLASDSYNEQFF.

The chain employs TRBV5-5 and TRBJ2-7, with 7 nucleotides matching TRBD2. V shed 1 base and J 2 bases; nucleotides not matched to a gene: 3. Germline assignment: CDR1 SGHKS and CDR2 YYEKEE (reference sequence). The CDR3 covers 14 residues. The CDR3 spells CASSLMGGTYEQYF. In DNA form, the CDR3 reads TGTGCCAGCAGCTTGATGGGGGGGACCTACGAGCAGTACTTC.

The rearrangement joins TRBV29-1 to TRBJ1-1, with no clear D. The CDR3 is 14 residues long. V lost 1 base and J lost 8, with 17 bases in between. CDR1 SQVTM and CDR2 ANQGSEA come from the germline V gene. CDR3 in DNA: TGCAGCGTTGAAGTCCCGGATCCTAGGTTCGAAGCTTTCTTT. Translating it yields CSVEVPDPRFEAFF.

The CDR3 loop is CASSVGQNQPQHF. CDR3 DNA: TGTGCCAGCAGCGTGGGACAGAATCAGCCCCAGCATTTT. The rearrangement joins TRBV5-6 to TRBJ1-5; 7 bases are shared with TRBD1. The germline gives CDR1 SGHDT, CDR2 YYEEEE. V lost 4 bases and J lost 4; bases outside the gene matches: 2. The CDR3 spans 13 residues.

J is TRBJ1-2 and V is TRBV10-1, with 9 bases fitting TRBD1. This CDR3 is built from 13 residues. CDR1 is WNHNN and CDR2 is SYGVQD in the germline V gene (reference sequence). V lost 6 bases and J lost 4; bases outside the gene matches: 3. The CDR3: CASSDRGGYGYTF. For the CDR3, the DNA is TGCGCCAGCAGCGACAGGGGGGGCTATGGCTACACCTTC.

The chain has TRBV19 and TRBJ2-2, with TRBD1 matching 7 bases. Germline-derived CDR1 and CDR2 are LNHDA and SQIVND (reference sequence). The CDR3 consists of 12 residues. The CDR3 nucleotides read TGTGCAGGATCCACAGGGGCCGGGGAGCTGTTTTTT. Protein: CAGSTGAGELFF.

This clone was observed once. The V and J genes are TRBV6-5 and TRBJ2-1; tentative D call: TRBD1 (5 bases). Trimming cost V 9 bases and J 4 bases, with 19 bases left between them. Germline CDR1 and CDR2: MNHEY and SVGAGI. There are 15 residues in the CDR3. CDR3 region: CASGAFPALYNEQFF. The DNA for the CDR3 is TGTGCCAGTGGGGCTTTTCCAGCCCTTTACAATGAGCAGTTCTTC.

This rearrangement joins TRBV6-5 to TRBJ1-2; maybe TRBD1 (5 bases). The CDR3 extends over 15 amino acids. Germline V lookup: CDR1 MNHEY, CDR2 SVGAGI. Trimming stripped 6 bases from V and 6 bases from J, with 20 bases between. The CDR3 nucleotides are TGTGCCAGCAGACCAGGGTCTTGGGCCTCTAATGGCTACACCTTC. Its translation is CASRPGSWASNGYTF.

The chain links TRBV7-9 to TRBJ1-2; 7 bases fit TRBD1. The CDR3 spans 13 residues. The V gene's germline CDR1 is SEHNR and CDR2 FQNEAQ (reference sequence). J gave up 2 bases and V 4 bases, and 1 base lay outside the gene matches. Here the CDR3 reads CASSWTGNYGYTF. In DNA, the CDR3 is TGTGCCAGCAGCTGGACAGGAAACTATGGCTACACCTTC.

This chain joins TRBV5-4 and TRBJ2-2; tentative D call: TRBD2 (6 bases). V was cut by 1 base and J by 3 bases, with 13 bases left in between. Germline CDR1 SGHNT, CDR2 YYREEE (reference sequence). The CDR3 contains 16 residues. The CDR3 region is CASSLFGGGDTGELFF. The CDR3 DNA follows: TGTGCCAGCAGCTTGTTCGGGGGAGGTGACACCGGGGAGCTGTTTTTT.

The genes are TRBV6-1 and TRBJ1-1; 9 nucleotides match TRBD1. The germline V gene has CDR1 MNHNS and CDR2 SASEGT. The CDR3 sequence is 17 residues long. Trimming removed 4 bases from V and 5 bases from J; junction bases left unmatched: 14. The CDR3 sequence is CASSAAPGQGFLTEAFF. The CDR3 DNA sequence: TGTGCCAGCAGTGCCGCTCCGGGACAGGGTTTTCTAACTGAAGCTTTCTTT.

The CDR3 nucleotides are TGTGCCAGCAGCTTAGGCGGGATCTATGGCTACACCTTC. The encoded protein is CASSLGGIYGYTF. The chain employs TRBV11-1 and TRBJ1-2; D not resolved. Trimming took 1 base from V and 4 from J, leaving 7 bases between them. The germline V gene encodes CDR1 SGHAT and CDR2 FQDESV (reference sequence). The CDR3 runs 13 residues.

V and J are TRBV21-1 and TRBJ1-2; TRBD1, the table's D call, lacks a check against the DNA. TRBV21-1 is shown as a pseudogene. CDR3 length: 15 amino acids. The CDR3: CASSVQGTSNYGYTF. In nucleotides, the CDR3 is TGTGCCAGCAGCGTACAGGGCACCTCTAACTATGGCTACACCTTC.

With regard to this clone: Other DNA sequences in this specimen translate into the identical CDR3. The chain has TRBV4-1 and TRBJ1-3; weak D call: TRBD1 (5 bases). Trimming took off 1 base at V and 3 bases at J, with 10 bases between the two ends. Germline lookup yields CDR1 MGHRA and CDR2 YSYEKL. This CDR3 is 15 amino acids long. The CDR3 DNA reads TGCGCCAGCAGCCAAGTGGCGACAGTTGGAAACACCATATATTTT. This encodes CASSQVATVGNTIYF.

The V and J genes are TRBV30 and TRBJ1-2; D is undetermined. This CDR3 region has 14 residues. The V end was cut by 0 bases, the J end by 4 bases, with 12 bases between. Germline-derived CDR1 and CDR2 are GTSNPN and SVGIG (reference sequence). CDR3 in amino acids: CAWSVGPAGYGYTF. The CDR3 DNA sequence: TGTGCCTGGAGTGTCGGGCCAGCGGGCTATGGCTACACCTTC.

The V and J genes are TRBV11-2 and TRBJ2-2, with 7 bases fitting TRBD2. The length of the CDR3 is 15 residues. Germline V gene sequence: CDR1 SGHAT, CDR2 FQNNGV. J was trimmed by 6 bases and V by 5 bases; bases with no gene match: 9. The CDR3 protein is CASSPGRVMAGELFF. The CDR3, as DNA: TGTGCCAGCAGCCCGGGGAGGGTAATGGCCGGGGAGCTGTTTTTT.

The rearrangement uses TRBV18 and TRBJ1-3; 10 bases agree with TRBD1. Losses at the gene ends were 6 bases for V and 8 bases for J; bases not matched to a gene: 10. CDR1 and CDR2 from the germline V gene are KGHSH and LQKENI. The CDR3 loop spans 15 amino acids. The CDR3 coding sequence is TGTGCCAGCTCTCGAGCAGGGACAGGGGCGGACACCATATATTTT. Amino acids: CASSRAGTGADTIYF. Complete variable domain (other parts from reference TRBV18 and TRBJ1-3): NAGVMQNPRHLVRRRGQEARLRCSPMKGHSHVYWYRQLPEEGLKFMVYLQKENIIDESGMPKERFSAEFPKEGPSILRIQQVVRGDSAAYFCASSRAGTGADTIYFGEGSWLTVV.

The chain joins TRBV3-1 (or the pseudogene TRBV3-2) to TRBJ1-2; 7 nucleotides match TRBD1. Trimming took 4 bases from V and 6 from J; bases not matched to a gene: 11. CDR1 LGHDT and CDR2 YNNKEL come from the germline V gene (reference sequence). The CDR3 totals 15 residues. The CDR3: CASSPTPDRVDGYTF. As DNA, the CDR3 is TGTGCCAGCAGCCCTACCCCAGACAGGGTTGATGGCTACACCTTC.